This entry describes one T cell receptor (beta chain). The sample is drawn from a study of blood T cell repertoires in COVID-19. Background on the study: Samples came from the United States, Italy and Spain, spanning acute and convalescent COVID-19. PBMCs, B-cell-depleted T cells, or T cells provided the cDNA or gDNA that made up the material.

CDR3 length equals 13 residues. Trimming removed 7 bases from V and 1 base from J, with 10 bases in between. In the original analysis: Amplifying reference gene primers gave estimates of nucleated cell counts. Profiled with immunoSEQ multiplex PCR; TCRdb holds only in-frame clones, not every one. V, J and clone size were drawn from that table, and D and trimming were deduced from the DNA. The table has around 340,000 clones, around 83% seen once. The specimen was peripheral blood. The chain links TRBV12-3 or TRBV12-4 to TRBJ1-1; no firm D call. This receptor was taken from a man younger than 45 with active or convalescent COVID-19. The chain's CDR3 is CASTLDKNTEAFF. DNA of the CDR3: TGTGCCAGCACTCTCGACAAGAACACTGAAGCTTTCTTT.